This record looks at one T cell receptor beta chain sequence and its context. These data belong to a study of shared clonotypes between healthy human individuals. With V trimmed by 1 base and J by 5 bases, 3 bases remained unmatched. CDR3 length: 16 residues. The germline V gene encodes CDR1 SGHTA and CDR2 FQGNSA. Data came from immunoSEQ multiplex PCR; TCRdb stores just in-frame clones and leaves some out. Found here are 730,000 or so clones, less than 80% of them singletons; the top ten hold approximately 1.8%. The chain is built from TRBV7-2 and TRBJ2-2; 11 bases match TRBD2. The specimen was memory CD4+ T cells sorted from blood. Stated subset: CD45RA-negative fraction. The sequence came from a woman in her twenties or thirties in good health. This CDR3 is CASSLVASGRTGELFF. The CDR3 bases are TGTGCCAGCAGCTTAGTGGCTAGCGGGAGGACCGGGGAGCTGTTTTTT. Full variable domain (outside the CDR3, taken from reference TRBV7-2 and TRBJ2-2): GAGVSQSPSNKVTEKGKDVELRCDPISGHTALYWYRQSLGQGLEFLIYFQGNSAPDKSGLPSDRFSAERTGGSVSTLTIQRTQQEDSAVYLCASSLVASGRTGELFFGEGSRLTVL.